The following is a T cell receptor beta chain sequence with its context. Its target is not known. The data were obtained in a study of immune evolution from preneoplasia to lung adenocarcinoma. Study-level results: KRAS-mutant nodules had the highest T cell clonality. Normal lung had the highest top T cell clone frequencies. Later-stage lesions seemingly showed higher T cell density and diversity than normal lung.

Per germline, CDR1 LNHNV and CDR2 YYDKDF (reference sequence). Trimming took 0 bases from V and 8 from J, leaving 13 bases between them. CDR3 length: 15 amino acids. Two lung cancer pathologists independently confirmed each histologic diagnosis. Profiled with immunoSEQ multiplex PCR; TCRdb holds only in-frame clones, not every one. Of about 6,600 clones listed, approximately 85% were seen once; the top ten hold 4.5% to 5.5%. The sequence came from a person between 50 and 69 years old with lung adenocarcinoma. V and J are TRBV15 and TRBJ1-4; D uncertain. The sample was FFPE invasive lung adenocarcinoma tissue. The CDR3 DNA follows: TGTGCCACCAGCAGAGATAGCGGCAGGCCCGAAAAACTGTTTTTT. Encoded protein: CATSRDSGRPEKLFF.